One and the same sample provided the 3 T cell receptor beta chains below, sequenced in a study of blood T cell repertoires in COVID-19. This table comes from immunoSEQ multiplex PCR, and its TCRdb copy is limited to in-frame clones, with some not included. The sample has 150,000 to 200,000 clones, around 84% seen once. Sequenced material: peripheral blood. The receptors derive from a woman in her sixties or seventies with COVID-19, enrolled during active disease.

The chain recombines TRBV2 with TRBJ1-2; D not resolved. There are 12 residues in the CDR3. The V gene's germline CDR1 is SNHLY and CDR2 FYNNEI. V dropped 5 bases and J dropped 6 bases, with 10 bases sitting between them. CDR3 loop: CASSPGFNGYTF. CDR3 DNA sequence: TGTGCCAGCAGTCCGGGGTTTAATGGCTACACCTTC.

The rearrangement links TRBV29-1 to TRBJ2-1, with 9 bases identical to TRBD1. The CDR3 is made up of 14 amino acids. Per germline, CDR1 SQVTM and CDR2 ANQGSEA. V lost 6 bases to trimming and J lost 1 base; unmatched junction nucleotides: 4. CDR3 amino acids: CSVPGQGSYNEQFF. CDR3 bases: TGCAGCGTCCCGGGACAGGGTTCCTACAATGAGCAGTTCTTC.

The rearrangement joins TRBV5-5 to TRBJ1-2; D may be TRBD1 (6 bases). Trimming shortened V by 1 base and J by 5 bases, and 15 bases separated the two germline ends. Germline CDR1 reads SGHKS; CDR2 reads YYEKEE (reference sequence). This CDR3 has 15 residues. The CDR3 reads CASSLTGGAQYGYTF. CDR3 DNA: TGTGCCAGCAGCTTGACGGGGGGCGCGCAATATGGCTACACCTTC.